This T cell receptor (beta chain) was sequenced during a study of CD8+CD57+ T cells in acquired aplastic anemia. Study-wide points: Patients had around 28 CD8+ CDR3 sequences in common with controls (the shared set).

V was cut by 0 bases and J by 4 bases, with 10 bases left in between. This CDR3 comprises 14 residues. Germline CDR1 SGDLS, CDR2 YYNGEE. TCR beta VDJ combinations and CDR3 sequences were profiled from genomic DNA. TCRdb passed the reads through MiXCR, listing each CDR3 protein once. Here the sample spans around 250,000 distinct CDR3 sequences, 55% to 65% being singletons. With respect to this clonotype: Its antigen is currently unknown.

The chain uses TRBV9 and TRBJ1-1, with D possibly TRBD1 on 6 matching bases. The sequenced sample was sorted CD4+, CD8+, or CD8+CD57+ T cells (not recorded which) from PBMCs. This TCR came from a human donor with severe aplastic anemia or a healthy control (not recorded which). This chain's CDR3 is CASSVAGTSTEAFF. DNA of the CDR3: TGTGCCAGCAGCGTAGCGGGGACAAGCACTGAAGCTTTCTTT.